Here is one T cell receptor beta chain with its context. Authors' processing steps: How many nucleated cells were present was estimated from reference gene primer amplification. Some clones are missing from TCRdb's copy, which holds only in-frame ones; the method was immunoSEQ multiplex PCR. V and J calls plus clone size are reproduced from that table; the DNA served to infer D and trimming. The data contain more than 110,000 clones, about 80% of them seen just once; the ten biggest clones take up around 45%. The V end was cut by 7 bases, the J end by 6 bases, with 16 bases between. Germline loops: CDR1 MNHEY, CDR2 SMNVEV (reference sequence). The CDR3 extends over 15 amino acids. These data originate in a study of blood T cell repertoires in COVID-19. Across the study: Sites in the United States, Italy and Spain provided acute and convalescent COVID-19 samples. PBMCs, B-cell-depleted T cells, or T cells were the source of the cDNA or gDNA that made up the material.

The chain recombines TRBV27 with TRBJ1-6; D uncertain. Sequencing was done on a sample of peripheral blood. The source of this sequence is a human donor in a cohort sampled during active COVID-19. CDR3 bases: TGTGCCAGCACCGTAGTCGCTACGGGTAATTCACCCCTCCACTTT. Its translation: CASTVVATGNSPLHF.